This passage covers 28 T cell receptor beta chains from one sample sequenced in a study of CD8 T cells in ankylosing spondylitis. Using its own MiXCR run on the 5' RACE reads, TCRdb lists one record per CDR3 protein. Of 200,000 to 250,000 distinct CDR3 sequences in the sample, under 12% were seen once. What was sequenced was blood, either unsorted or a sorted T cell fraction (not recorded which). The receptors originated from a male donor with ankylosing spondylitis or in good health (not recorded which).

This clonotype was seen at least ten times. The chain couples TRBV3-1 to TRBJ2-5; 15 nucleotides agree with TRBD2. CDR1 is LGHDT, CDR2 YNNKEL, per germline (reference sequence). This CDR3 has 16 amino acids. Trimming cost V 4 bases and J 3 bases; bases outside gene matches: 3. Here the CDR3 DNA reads TGTGCCAGCAGCCCTGGACTAGCGGGGGGGGAAGAGACCCAGTACTTC. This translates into CASSPGLAGGEETQYF.

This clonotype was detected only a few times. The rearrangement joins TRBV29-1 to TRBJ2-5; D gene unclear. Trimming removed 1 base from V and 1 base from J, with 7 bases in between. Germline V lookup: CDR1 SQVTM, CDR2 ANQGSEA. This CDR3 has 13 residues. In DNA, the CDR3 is TGCAGCGTTGAAGGGGATCTCCAAGAGACCCAGTACTTC. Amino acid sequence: CSVEGDLQETQYF.

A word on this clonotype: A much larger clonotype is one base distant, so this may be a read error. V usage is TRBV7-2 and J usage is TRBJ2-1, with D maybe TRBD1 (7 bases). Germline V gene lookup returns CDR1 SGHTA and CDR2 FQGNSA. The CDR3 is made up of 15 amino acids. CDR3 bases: TGTGCCAGCAGCTTATCGCAGGGGGGTCACAATGAGCAGCTCTTC. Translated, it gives CASSLSQGGHNEQLF. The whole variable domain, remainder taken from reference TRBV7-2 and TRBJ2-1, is GAGVSQSPSNKVTEKGKDVELRCDPISGHTALYWYRQSLGQGLEFLIYFQGNSAPDKSGLPSDRFSAERTGGSVSTLTIQRTQQEDSAVYLCASSLSQGGHNEQLFGPGTRLTVL.

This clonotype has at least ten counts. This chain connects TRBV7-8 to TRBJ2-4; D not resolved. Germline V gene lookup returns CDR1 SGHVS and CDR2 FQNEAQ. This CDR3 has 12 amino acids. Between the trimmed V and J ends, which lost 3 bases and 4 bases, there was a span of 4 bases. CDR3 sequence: CASSFAKNIQYF. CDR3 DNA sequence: TGTGCCAGCAGCTTTGCAAAAAACATTCAGTACTTC. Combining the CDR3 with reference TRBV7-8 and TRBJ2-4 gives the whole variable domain GAGVSQSPRYKVAKRGQDVALRCDPISGHVSLFWYQQALGQGPEFLTYFQNEAQLDKSGLPSDRFFAERPEGSVSTLKIQRTQQEDSAVYLCASSFAKNIQYFGAGTRLSVL.

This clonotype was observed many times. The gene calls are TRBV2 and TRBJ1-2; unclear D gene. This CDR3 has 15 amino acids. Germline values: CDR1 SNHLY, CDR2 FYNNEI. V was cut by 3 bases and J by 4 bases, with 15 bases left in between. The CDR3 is CASSEGPLRSYGYTF. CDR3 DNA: TGTGCCAGCAGTGAGGGTCCCCTCCGAAGCTATGGCTACACCTTC.

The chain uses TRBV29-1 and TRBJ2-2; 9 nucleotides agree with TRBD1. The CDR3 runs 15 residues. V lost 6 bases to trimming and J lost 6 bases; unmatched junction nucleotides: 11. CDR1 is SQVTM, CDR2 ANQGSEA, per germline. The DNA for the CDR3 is TGCAGCGTAACCCTCGGGACAGGGTGGGCCGGGGAGCTGTTTTTT. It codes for CSVTLGTGWAGELFF.

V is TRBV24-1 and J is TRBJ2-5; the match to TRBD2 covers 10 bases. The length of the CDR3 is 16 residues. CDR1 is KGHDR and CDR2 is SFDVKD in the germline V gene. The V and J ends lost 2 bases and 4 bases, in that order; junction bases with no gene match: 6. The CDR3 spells CATSDSSGGHRETQYF. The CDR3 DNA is TGTGCCACCAGTGATTCTAGCGGGGGCCACCGAGAGACCCAGTACTTC.

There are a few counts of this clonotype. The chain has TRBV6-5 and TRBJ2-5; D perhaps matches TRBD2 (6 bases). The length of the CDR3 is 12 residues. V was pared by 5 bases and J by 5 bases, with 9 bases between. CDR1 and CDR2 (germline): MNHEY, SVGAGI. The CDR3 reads CASSPAGETQYF. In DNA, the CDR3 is TGTGCCAGCAGTCCCGCGGGGGAGACCCAGTACTTC.

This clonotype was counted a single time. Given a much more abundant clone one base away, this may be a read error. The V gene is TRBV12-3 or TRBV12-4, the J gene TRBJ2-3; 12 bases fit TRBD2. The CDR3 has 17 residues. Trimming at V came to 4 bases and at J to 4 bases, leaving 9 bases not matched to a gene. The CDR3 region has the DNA TGTGCCAGCAGTTCTAGCGGGGGGGCCATCTCCGCAGATACGCAGTATTTT. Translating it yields CASSSSGGAISADTQYF.

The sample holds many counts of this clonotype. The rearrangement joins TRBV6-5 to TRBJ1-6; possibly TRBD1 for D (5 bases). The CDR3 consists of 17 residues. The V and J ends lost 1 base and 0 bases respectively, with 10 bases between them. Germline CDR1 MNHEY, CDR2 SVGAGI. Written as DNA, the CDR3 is TGTGCCAGCAGTTACTATACAGGCGACTCCTATAATTCACCCCTCCACTTT. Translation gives CASSYYTGDSYNSPLHF.

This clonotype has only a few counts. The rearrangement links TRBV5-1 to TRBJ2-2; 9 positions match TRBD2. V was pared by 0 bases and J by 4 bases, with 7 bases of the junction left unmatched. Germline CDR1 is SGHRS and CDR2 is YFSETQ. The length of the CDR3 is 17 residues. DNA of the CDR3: TGCGCCAGCAGCTTGGGAACCGGGACTAGCAGCACCGGGGAGCTGTTTTTT. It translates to CASSLGTGTSSTGELFF.

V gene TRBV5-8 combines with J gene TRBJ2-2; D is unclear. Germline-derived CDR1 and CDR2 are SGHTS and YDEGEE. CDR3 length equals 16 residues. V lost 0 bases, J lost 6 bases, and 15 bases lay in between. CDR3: CASSLDWARLAGELFF. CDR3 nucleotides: TGTGCCAGCAGCTTGGATTGGGCGAGGTTGGCCGGGGAGCTGTTTTTT.

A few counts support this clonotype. The CDR3: CASSYSPGGNYGYTF. CDR3 DNA sequence: TGTGCCAGCAGTTACTCGCCAGGGGGAAACTATGGCTACACCTTC. This rearrangement joins TRBV6-5 to TRBJ1-2; 7 bases line up with TRBD1. Germline V gene data show CDR1 as MNHEY and CDR2 as SVGAGI. The CDR3 runs 15 residues. V dropped 0 bases and J dropped 2; count of bases not matched to a gene: 3.

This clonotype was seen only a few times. CDR3 amino acids: CASSLSGTSNEQFF. The CDR3 DNA is TGTGCCAGCAGCTTATCCGGGACTAGCAATGAGCAGTTCTTC. The genes are TRBV7-2 and TRBJ2-1; 8 bases are a match to TRBD2. The CDR3 consists of 14 residues. V shed 2 bases, J shed 6 bases, and the junction held 3 bases outside the gene matches. Germline V CDR1 and CDR2: SGHTA, FQGNSA.

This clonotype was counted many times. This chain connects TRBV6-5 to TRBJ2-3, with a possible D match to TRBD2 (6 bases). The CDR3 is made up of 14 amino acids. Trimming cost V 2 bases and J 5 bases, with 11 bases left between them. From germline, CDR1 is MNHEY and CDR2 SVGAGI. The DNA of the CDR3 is TGTGCCAGCAGTTACGGTCGGCGGGAAGATACGCAGTATTTT. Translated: CASSYGRREDTQYF.

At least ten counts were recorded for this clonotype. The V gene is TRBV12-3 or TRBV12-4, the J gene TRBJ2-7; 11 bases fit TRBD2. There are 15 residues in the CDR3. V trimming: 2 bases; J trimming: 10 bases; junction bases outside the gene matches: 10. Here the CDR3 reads CASSLPPGTSGRQYF. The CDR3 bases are TGTGCCAGCAGTTTACCCCCAGGGACTAGCGGACGACAGTACTTC.

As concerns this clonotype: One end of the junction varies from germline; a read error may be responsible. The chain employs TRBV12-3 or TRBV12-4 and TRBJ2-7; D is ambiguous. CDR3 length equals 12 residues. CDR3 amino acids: CTSSIPNYEQYF. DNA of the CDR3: TGTACCAGCAGTATCCCAAATTACGAGCAGTACTTC.

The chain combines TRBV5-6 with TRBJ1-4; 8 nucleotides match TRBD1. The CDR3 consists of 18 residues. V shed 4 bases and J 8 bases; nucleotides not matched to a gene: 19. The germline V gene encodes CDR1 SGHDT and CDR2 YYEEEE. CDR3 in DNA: TGTGCCAGCAGCCTGGTGAGACAGGGGCTATCACTGGAAGAAAAACTGTTTTTT. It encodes CASSLVRQGLSLEEKLFF.

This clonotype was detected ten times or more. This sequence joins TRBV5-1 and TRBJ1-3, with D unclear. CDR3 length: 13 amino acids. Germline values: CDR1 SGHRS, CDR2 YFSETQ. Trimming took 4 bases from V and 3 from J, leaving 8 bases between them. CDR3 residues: CASSESSGNTIYF. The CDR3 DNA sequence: TGCGCCAGCAGCGAGTCCAGTGGAAACACCATATATTTT.

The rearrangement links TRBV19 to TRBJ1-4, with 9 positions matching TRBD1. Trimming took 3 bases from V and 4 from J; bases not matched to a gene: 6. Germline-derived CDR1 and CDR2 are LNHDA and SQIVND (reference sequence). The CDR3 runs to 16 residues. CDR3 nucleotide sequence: TGTGCCAGTAGTATGCCGCCGGGACAGGGTAATGAAAAACTGTTTTTT. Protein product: CASSMPPGQGNEKLFF. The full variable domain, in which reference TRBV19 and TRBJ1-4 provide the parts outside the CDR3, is DGGITQSPKYLFRKEGQNVTLSCEQNLNHDAMYWYRQDPGQGLRLIYYSQIVNDFQKGDIAEGYSVSREKKESFPLTVTSAQKNPTAFYLCASSMPPGQGNEKLFFGSGTQLSVL.

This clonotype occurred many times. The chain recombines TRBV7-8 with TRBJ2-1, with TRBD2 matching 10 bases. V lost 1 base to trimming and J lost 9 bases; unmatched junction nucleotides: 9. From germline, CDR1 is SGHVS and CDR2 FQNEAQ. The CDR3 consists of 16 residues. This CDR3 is CASSLGSSGGRIEQFF. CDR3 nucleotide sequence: TGTGCCAGCAGCTTAGGGAGTAGCGGGGGGAGAATTGAGCAGTTCTTC.

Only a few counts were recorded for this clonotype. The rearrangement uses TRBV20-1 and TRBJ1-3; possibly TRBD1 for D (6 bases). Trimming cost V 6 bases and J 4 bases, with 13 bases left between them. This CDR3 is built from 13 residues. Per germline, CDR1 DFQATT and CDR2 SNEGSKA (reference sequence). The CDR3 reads CSAHRDIGNTIYF. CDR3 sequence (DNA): TGCAGTGCCCACAGGGACATCGGAAACACCATATATTTT.

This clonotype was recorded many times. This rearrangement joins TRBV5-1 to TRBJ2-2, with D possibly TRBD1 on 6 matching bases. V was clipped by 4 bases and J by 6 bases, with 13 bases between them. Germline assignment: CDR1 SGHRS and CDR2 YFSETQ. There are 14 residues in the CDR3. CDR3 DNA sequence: TGCGCCAGCAGCGGGGCCACAGGGCCCGGGGAGCTGTTTTTT. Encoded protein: CASSGATGPGELFF.

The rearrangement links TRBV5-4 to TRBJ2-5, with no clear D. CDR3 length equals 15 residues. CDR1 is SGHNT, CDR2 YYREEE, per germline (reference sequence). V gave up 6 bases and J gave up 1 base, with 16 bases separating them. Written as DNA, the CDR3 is TGTGCCAGCAACCCTGACGGAACCCTCCAAGAGACCCAGTACTTC. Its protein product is CASNPDGTLQETQYF.

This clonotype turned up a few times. The CDR3 is CASSPLGGSEKLFF. The CDR3 nucleotides are TGCGCCAGCAGCCCCCTGGGGGGGAGTGAAAAACTGTTTTTT. This chain links TRBV5-1 with TRBJ1-4; weak D call: TRBD1 (5 bases). With 4 bases removed from V and 7 bases from J, the gap between germline ends came to 14 bases. Germline CDR1 and CDR2: SGHRS and YFSETQ. This CDR3 spans 14 amino acids.

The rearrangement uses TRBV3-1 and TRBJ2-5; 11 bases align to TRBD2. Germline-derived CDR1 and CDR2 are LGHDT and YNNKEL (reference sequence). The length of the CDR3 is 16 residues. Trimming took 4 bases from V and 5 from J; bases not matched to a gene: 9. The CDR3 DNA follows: TGTGCCAGCAGCCGGGGACTAGCGGCGGGGGTGGAGACCCAGTACTTC. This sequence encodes CASSRGLAAGVETQYF.

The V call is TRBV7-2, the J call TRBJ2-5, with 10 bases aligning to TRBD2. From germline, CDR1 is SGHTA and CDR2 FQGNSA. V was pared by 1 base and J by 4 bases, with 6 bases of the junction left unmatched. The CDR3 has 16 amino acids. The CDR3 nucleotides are TGTGCCAGCAGCTTAGTAGTGTTAGCGGGGGGAGAGACCCAGTACTTC. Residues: CASSLVVLAGGETQYF.

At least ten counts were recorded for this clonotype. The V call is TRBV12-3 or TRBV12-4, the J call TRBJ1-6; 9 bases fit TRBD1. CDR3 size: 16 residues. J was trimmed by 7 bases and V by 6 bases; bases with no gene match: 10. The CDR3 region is CASSLPGTGLNSPLHF. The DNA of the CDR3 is TGTGCCAGCAGCCTACCGGGGACAGGGTTGAATTCACCCCTCCACTTT.